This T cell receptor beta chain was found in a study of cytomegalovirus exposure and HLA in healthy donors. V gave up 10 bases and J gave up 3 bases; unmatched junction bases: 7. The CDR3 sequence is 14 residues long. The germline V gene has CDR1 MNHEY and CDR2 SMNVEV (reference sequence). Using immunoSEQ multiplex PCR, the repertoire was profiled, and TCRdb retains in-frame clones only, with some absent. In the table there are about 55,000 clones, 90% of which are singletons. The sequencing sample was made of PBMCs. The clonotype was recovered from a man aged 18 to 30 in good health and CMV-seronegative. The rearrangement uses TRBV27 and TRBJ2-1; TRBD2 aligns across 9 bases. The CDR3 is CATKGLASYNEQFF. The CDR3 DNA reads TGTGCCACGAAGGGACTAGCTAGCTACAATGAGCAGTTCTTC.